These 16 T cell receptor beta chains were sequenced from one sample in a study of cytomegalovirus exposure and HLA in healthy donors. Vbeta (60) and Jbeta (13) primers were used in the PCR. Assay: immunoSEQ multiplex PCR; the TCRdb copy retains only in-frame clones and omits some. The table has a few hundred thousand clones, roughly 84% seen once. What was sequenced was PBMCs. These receptors were taken from a girl aged 10-17 years in good health and CMV-seronegative.

The CDR3 DNA reads as TGTGCCAGCAGCTTAAAAATCGGGGGGACGAGATCTGAAGCTTTCTTT. Its protein product is CASSLKIGGTRSEAFF. The V and J genes are TRBV5-6 and TRBJ1-1; possible D gene TRBD1, 5 bases. The CDR3 totals 16 residues. CDR1 SGHDT and CDR2 YYEEEE come from the germline V gene. V lost 2 bases to trimming and J lost 6 bases, with 20 bases between them.

The rearrangement joins TRBV10-3 to TRBJ2-2; 8 positions match TRBD1. This CDR3 contains 15 residues. J was trimmed by 5 bases and V by 2 bases; bases with no gene match: 4. Germline V gives CDR1 ENHRY, CDR2 SYGVKD. The DNA for the CDR3 is TGTGCCATCAGTGAGGACAGGGGCAGAACCGGGGAGCTGTTTTTT. This gives the protein CAISEDRGRTGELFF.

The chain combines TRBV27 with TRBJ2-1; 11 nucleotides agree with TRBD1. The germline V gene has CDR1 MNHEY and CDR2 SMNVEV (reference sequence). This CDR3 comprises 15 residues. J was trimmed by 9 bases and V by 5 bases; bases with no gene match: 9. The CDR3 coding sequence is TGTGCCAGCAGTCTCGGACAGGGGGCGCTTAGTGAGCAGTTCTTC. This codes for CASSLGQGALSEQFF.

A word on this clone: Sequence at one end of the junction differs from germline and may be a read error. V is TRBV7-9 and J is TRBJ2-7, with a weak D call TRBD2 (5 bases). Germline V gives CDR1 SEHNR, CDR2 FQNEAQ (reference sequence). The CDR3 sequence is 14 residues long. Here the CDR3 reads CSSSLLQASGEQYF. As DNA, the CDR3 is TGTTCCAGCAGCTTACTCCAAGCTTCGGGAGAGCAGTACTTC.

The J gene is TRBJ2-3, the V gene TRBV21-1; the D call of TRBD2 is as the table states it, not checked on the DNA. TRBV21-1 is tagged as a pseudogene. There are 18 residues in the CDR3. In DNA, the CDR3 is TGTGCCAGCAGCACGGGACTAGCGGGGGGGCCTTCCACAGATACGCAGTATTTT. This translates into CASSTGLAGGPSTDTQYF.

J is TRBJ1-2 and V is TRBV7-2, with 7 bases identical to TRBD1. The germline CDR1 and CDR2 sequences are SGHTA and FQGNSA. The V segment lost 5 bases and the J segment 4 bases; nucleotides outside the gene matches: 10. There are 15 residues in the CDR3. The chain's CDR3 is CASSTSTGPFYGYTF. CDR3 DNA: TGTGCCAGCAGCACATCGACAGGGCCTTTCTATGGCTACACCTTC.

The chain joins TRBV5-6 to TRBJ2-1; 8 nucleotides align to TRBD2. V gave up 1 base and J gave up 6 bases; unmatched junction bases: 3. The CDR3 has 14 residues. Germline V gives CDR1 SGHDT, CDR2 YYEEEE. The CDR3 loop is CASSLRGGINEQFF. The CDR3 DNA is TGTGCCAGCAGCTTGCGGGGGGGCATCAATGAGCAGTTCTTC.

This sequence joins TRBV28 and TRBJ2-7; 7 bases agree with TRBD2. V lost 5 bases, J lost 3 bases, and 10 bases stayed unmatched. This CDR3 region has 15 residues. CDR1 is MDHEN and CDR2 is SYDVKM in the germline V gene. CDR3: CASSIDASGFYEQYF. CDR3 DNA: TGTGCCAGCAGTATAGATGCTAGCGGATTCTACGAGCAGTACTTC.

The V and J genes are TRBV6-5 and TRBJ2-3, with TRBD2 matching 7 bases. Germline CDR1 reads MNHEY; CDR2 reads SVGAGI. CDR3 size: 13 residues. V dropped 2 bases and J dropped 13; count of bases not matched to a gene: 9. CDR3 amino acids: CASSYGGAGWKYF. For the CDR3, the DNA is TGTGCCAGCAGTTACGGAGGAGCGGGGTGGAAGTATTTT.

CDR3 residues: CASNYGSQETQYF. In nucleotides, the CDR3 is TGTGCCAGCAACTACGGGTCCCAAGAGACCCAGTACTTC. V is TRBV2 and J is TRBJ2-5; no reliable D call. This CDR3 spans 13 amino acids. V gave up 7 bases and J gave up 1 base, with 10 bases separating them. The V gene's germline CDR1 is SNHLY and CDR2 FYNNEI.

This CDR3 reads CASRIRGQDEKLFF. As DNA, the CDR3 is TGTGCCAGCAGGATCAGGGGGCAGGACGAAAAACTGTTTTTT. V gene TRBV5-6 combines with J gene TRBJ1-4; 8 positions agree with TRBD1. The ends lost 5 bases at V and 8 bases at J; junction bases unmatched: 8. CDR3 length: 14 amino acids. Germline V CDR1 and CDR2: SGHDT, YYEEEE.

The chain employs TRBV7-3 and TRBJ1-1; 11 bases are shared with TRBD1. Trimming removed 5 bases from V and 4 bases from J; junction bases left unmatched: 6. Per germline, CDR1 SGHTA and CDR2 FQGTGA. The CDR3 is 15 residues long. The CDR3 sequence: CASSPGQGVVTEAFF. The CDR3 DNA follows: TGTGCCAGCAGCCCGGGACAGGGGGTCGTCACTGAAGCTTTCTTT.

The gene calls are TRBV6-4 and TRBJ1-6; the D is unclear. The CDR3 has 12 amino acids. The V end was cut by 5 bases, the J end by 7 bases, with 6 bases between. Germline loops: CDR1 MRHNA, CDR2 SNTAGT. The CDR3 sequence: CASSRGNSPLHF. DNA for the CDR3: TGTGCCAGCAGTCGAGGGAATTCACCCCTCCACTTT.

V gene TRBV18 combines with J gene TRBJ2-4; 7 bases line up with TRBD2. The J segment lost 0 bases and the V segment lost 4 bases, leaving 0 bases of the junction unmatched. This CDR3 is built from 14 residues. Germline V gene lookup returns CDR1 KGHSH and CDR2 LQKENI. The CDR3: CASSRGGAKNIQYF. The CDR3 region has the DNA TGTGCCAGCTCACGGGGGGGAGCCAAAAACATTCAGTACTTC.

This sequence joins TRBV6-1 and TRBJ1-2; possibly TRBD1 for D (6 bases). The CDR3 is 13 residues long. V lost 4 bases and J lost 3, with 9 bases in between. CDR1 is MNHNS, CDR2 SASEGT, per germline. CDR3 protein: CASSVAGDYGYTF. The CDR3 bases are TGTGCCAGCAGTGTCGCAGGGGACTATGGCTACACCTTC.

This clone was seen a handful of times. At one end the junction does not follow the germline gene, possibly because of a read error. The chain employs TRBV29-1 and TRBJ1-1; 9 nucleotides line up with TRBD1. This CDR3 region has 13 residues. CDR1 and CDR2 from the germline V gene are SQVTM and ANQGSEA. The CDR3 loop reads CSVKDRGTTEAFF. CDR3 bases: TGCAGCGTTAAAGACAGGGGGACCACTGAAGCTTTCTTT.